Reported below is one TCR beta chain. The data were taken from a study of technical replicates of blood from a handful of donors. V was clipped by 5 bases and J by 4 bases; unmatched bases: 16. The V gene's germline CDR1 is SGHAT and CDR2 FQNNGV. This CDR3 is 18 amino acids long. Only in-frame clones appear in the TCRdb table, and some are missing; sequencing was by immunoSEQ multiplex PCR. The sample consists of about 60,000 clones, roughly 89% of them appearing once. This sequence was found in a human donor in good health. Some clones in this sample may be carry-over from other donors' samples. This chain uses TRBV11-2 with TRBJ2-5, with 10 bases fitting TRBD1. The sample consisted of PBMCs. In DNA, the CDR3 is TGTGCCAGCAGCCCAAGACAGGGGGCCCGCCTGGCGGGAGAGACCCAGTACTTC. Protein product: CASSPRQGARLAGETQYF.